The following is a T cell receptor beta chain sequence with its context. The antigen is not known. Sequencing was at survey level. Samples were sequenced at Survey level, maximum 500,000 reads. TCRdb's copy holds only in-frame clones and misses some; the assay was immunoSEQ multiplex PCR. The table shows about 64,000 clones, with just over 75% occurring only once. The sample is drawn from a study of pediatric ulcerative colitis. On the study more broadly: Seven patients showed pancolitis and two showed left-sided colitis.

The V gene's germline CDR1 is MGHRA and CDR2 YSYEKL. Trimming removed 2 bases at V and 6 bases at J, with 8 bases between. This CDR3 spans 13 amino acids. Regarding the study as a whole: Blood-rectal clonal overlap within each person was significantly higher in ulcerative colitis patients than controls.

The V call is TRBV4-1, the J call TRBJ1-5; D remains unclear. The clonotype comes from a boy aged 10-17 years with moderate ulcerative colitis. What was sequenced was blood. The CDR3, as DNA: TGCGCCAGCAGCCAAAATTTCGGTCAGCCCCAGCATTTT. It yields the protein CASSQNFGQPQHF.